Sequencing of this T cell receptor (beta chain) was carried out in a study of metastatic and nonmetastatic thyroid tumors. In the original workflow: The authors used CDR3 differences across clinicopathological groups to build a distant-metastasis classifier for papillary thyroid cancer. TCRdb reanalyzed the PCR reads via MiXCR. TCRdb, not the authors, supplied the V and J calls. This table has tens of thousands of clones, approximately 24% appearing once. Until they underwent thyroid surgery, no patient had received any treatment. In germline, CDR1 is MNHNY, CDR2 SVGAGI (reference sequence). The CDR3 length is 15 residues. V lost 2 bases and J lost 7, with 15 bases in between.

The receptor comes from a male donor with papillary thyroid cancer or a benign thyroid nodule (not recorded which). Some clones in this sample may be carry-over from other donors' samples. The rearrangement links TRBV6-6 to TRBJ2-1, with D perhaps being TRBD1 or TRBD2 (6 bases each). Sequences were obtained from blood. The CDR3 DNA follows: TGTGCCAGCAGTTACCCTAAAGGGGGGCCTAATGAGCAGTTCTTC. Protein product: CASSYPKGGPNEQFF.